This is a list of T cell receptor beta chains from one sample in a study of cytomegalovirus exposure and HLA in healthy donors. Here immunoSEQ multiplex PCR was the method, and the copy in TCRdb shows in-frame clones only, minus some. This sample carries 110,000 or so clones, roughly 83% of them seen once, and the ten largest clones take around 5%. The sequencing input was PBMCs. All receptors derive from a young man in good health and CMV-seronegative. Each CDR3 is given with its conserved first and last residue. D genes are given only for firm matches.

TRBJ2-3 TRBV10-1 TRBD2 TGCGCCAGCAGTGATCGGACGGGAGGGAAAGATACGCAGTATTTT CASSDRTGGKDTQYF
TRBJ2-7 TRBV28 . TGTGCCAGCAGTCATGACACCTACGAGCAGTACTTC CASSHDTYEQYF
TRBJ1-2 TRBV9 . TGTGCCAGCTCGGTCGGTCCCTACGGCTACACCTTC CASSVGPYGYTF
TRBJ2-3 TRBV19 . TGTGCCAGTAGTTTGGCGGGAGAGGGGGGCGCAGATACGCAGTATTTT CASSLAGEGGADTQYF
TRBJ2-5 TRBV29-1 TRBD2 TGCAGCGTTGGGGGTGGGCTAGCGGGAGACTTGGAGACCCAGTACTTC CSVGGGLAGDLETQYF
TRBJ2-5 TRBV5-1 . TGCGCCAGCAGCGGGGCCTATGGGGCGCCTATCGGGGAGACCCAGTACTTC CASSGAYGAPIGETQYF
TRBJ2-2 TRBV11-3 TRBD2 TGTGCCAGCAGCTTAGACGTTAGCGGGGTGAACACCGGGGAGCTGTTTTTT CASSLDVSGVNTGELFF
TRBJ1-4 TRBV27 . TGTGCCAGCAGTGGTGGGGCGTTGGGTGAAAAACTGTTTTTT CASSGGALGEKLFF
TRBJ2-6 TRBV30 . TGTGCCTGGAGTTTCCGTGGGGCCAACGTCCTGACTTTC CAWSFRGANVLTF
TRBJ2-3 TRBV11-3 TRBD1 TGTGCCAGCAGCTTAGGAGGGACAGGGACGCAGTATTTT CASSLGGTGTQYF
TRBJ1-1 TRBV7-9 . TGTGCCAGCAGCAAGGCAGGGGCGAACACTGAAGCTTTCTTT CASSKAGANTEAFF
TRBJ2-3 TRBV7-2 . TGTGCCAGCAGCTTAAAGGGGCCTCATTATTTT CASSLKGPHYF
TRBJ1-1 TRBV2 TRBD1 TGTGCCAGCAGTGAAGACAGGGGCCGGAACACTGAAGCTTTCTTT CASSEDRGRNTEAFF